This TCR beta chain is from a study of blood T cell repertoires in COVID-19. The wider study: Researchers got acute and convalescent COVID-19 samples from the United States, Italy and Spain. Sources were T cells, B-cell-depleted T cells, or PBMCs; the material itself was cDNA or gDNA.

In Seattle, patients joined the study during active infection and were tracked longitudinally. Original processing notes: Researchers report that nucleated cell counts were estimated from reference gene primer amplification. The protocol was immunoSEQ multiplex PCR, while the TCRdb copy is restricted to in-frame clones and leaves out a portion. V and J calls and clone size come straight from that table; D and trimming were deduced from the DNA. Of about 62,000 clones in the sample, 75% to 90% are singletons; the top ten hold more than 15%. This CDR3 is built from 18 residues. The germline gives CDR1 SGHDT, CDR2 YYEEEE. After removal of 2 bases from V and 0 bases from J, the junction contained 10 bases not matched to a gene.

This chain connects TRBV5-6 to TRBJ2-7; 11 bases fit TRBD2. Sequencing used peripheral blood. The clonotype originates from a woman aged 55-69 years with COVID-19, enrolled during active disease. The CDR3 DNA sequence: TGTGCCAGCAGCTTAATCGCCCCAACTAGCGGGGGCTCCTACGAGCAGTACTTC. Its translation: CASSLIAPTSGGSYEQYF. The full variable domain, with the rest looked up from reference TRBV5-6 and TRBJ2-7, is DAGVTQSPTHLIKTRGQQVTLRCSPKSGHDTVSWYQQALGQGPQFIFQYYEEEERQRGNFPDRFSGHQFPNYSSELNVNALLLGDSALYLCASSLIAPTSGGSYEQYFGPGTRLTVT.